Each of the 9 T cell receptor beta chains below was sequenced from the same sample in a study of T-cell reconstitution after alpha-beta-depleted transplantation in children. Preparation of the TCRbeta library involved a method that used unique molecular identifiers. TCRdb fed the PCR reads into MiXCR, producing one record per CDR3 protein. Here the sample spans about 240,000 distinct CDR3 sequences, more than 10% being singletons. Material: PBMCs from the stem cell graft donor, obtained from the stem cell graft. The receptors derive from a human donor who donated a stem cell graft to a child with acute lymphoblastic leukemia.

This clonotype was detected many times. The CDR3 DNA reads TGCGCCAGCAAGGTTCGAGGCGCAGATACGCAGTATTTT. Translated: CASKVRGADTQYF. This rearrangement joins TRBV10-2 to TRBJ2-3, with D unresolved. Looked up from germline, CDR1 is WSHSY and CDR2 is SAAADI. This CDR3 has 13 residues. With 7 bases removed from V and 4 bases from J, the gap between germline ends came to 12 bases.

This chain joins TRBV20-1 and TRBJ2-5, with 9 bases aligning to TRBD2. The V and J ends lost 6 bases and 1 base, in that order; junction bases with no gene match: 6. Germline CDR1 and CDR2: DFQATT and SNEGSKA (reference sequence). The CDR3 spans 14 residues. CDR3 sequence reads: CSARSSGGQETQYF. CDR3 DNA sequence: TGCAGTGCGAGGAGTAGCGGGGGCCAAGAGACCCAGTACTTC.

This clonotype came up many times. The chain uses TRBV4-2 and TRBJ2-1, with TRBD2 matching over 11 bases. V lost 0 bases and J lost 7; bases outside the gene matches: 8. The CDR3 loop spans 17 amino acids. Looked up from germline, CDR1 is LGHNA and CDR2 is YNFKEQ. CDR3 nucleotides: TGTGCCAGCAGCCAAGATGCTAGCGGGAGGATGAGGAATGAGCAGTTCTTC. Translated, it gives CASSQDASGRMRNEQFF.

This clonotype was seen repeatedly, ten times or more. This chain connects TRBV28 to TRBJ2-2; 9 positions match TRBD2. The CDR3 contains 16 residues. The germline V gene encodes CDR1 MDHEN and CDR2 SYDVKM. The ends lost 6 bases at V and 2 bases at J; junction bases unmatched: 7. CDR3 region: CASSPLAGVNTGELFF. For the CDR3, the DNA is TGTGCCAGCAGCCCGTTAGCGGGAGTAAACACCGGGGAGCTGTTTTTT. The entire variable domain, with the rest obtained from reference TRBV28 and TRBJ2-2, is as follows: DVKVTQSSRYLVKRTGEKVFLECVQDMDHENMFWYRQDPGLGLRLIYFSYDVKMKEKGDIPEGYSVSREKKERFSLILESASTNQTSMYLCASSPLAGVNTGELFFGEGSRLTVL.

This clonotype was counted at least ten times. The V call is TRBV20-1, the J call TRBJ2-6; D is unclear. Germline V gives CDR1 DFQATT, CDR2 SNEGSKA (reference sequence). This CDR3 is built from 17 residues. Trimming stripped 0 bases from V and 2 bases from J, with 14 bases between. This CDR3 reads CSARERHTLAGANVLTF. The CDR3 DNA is TGCAGTGCTAGAGAAAGACACACTCTAGCTGGGGCCAACGTCCTGACTTTC.

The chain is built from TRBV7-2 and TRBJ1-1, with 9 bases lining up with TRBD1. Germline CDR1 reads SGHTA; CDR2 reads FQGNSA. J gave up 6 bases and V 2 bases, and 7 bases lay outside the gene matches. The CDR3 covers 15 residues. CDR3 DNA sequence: TGTGCCAGCAGCTTACGACAGACAGGGGGGGCTGAAGCTTTCTTT. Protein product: CASSLRQTGGAEAFF.

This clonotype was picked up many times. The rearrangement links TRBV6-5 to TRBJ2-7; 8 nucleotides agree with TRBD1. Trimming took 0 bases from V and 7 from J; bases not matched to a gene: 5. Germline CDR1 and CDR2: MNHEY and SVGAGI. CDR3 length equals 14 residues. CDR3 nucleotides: TGTGCCAGCAGTTACTCAGGACAGGGAGATGAGCAGTACTTC. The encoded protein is CASSYSGQGDEQYF.

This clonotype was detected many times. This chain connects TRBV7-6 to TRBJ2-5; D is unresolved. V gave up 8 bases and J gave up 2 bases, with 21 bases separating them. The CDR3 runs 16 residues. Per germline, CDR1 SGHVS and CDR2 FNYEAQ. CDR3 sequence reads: CASGPDHSIRQETQYF. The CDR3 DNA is TGTGCCAGCGGACCCGACCATTCCATTAGACAAGAGACCCAGTACTTC.

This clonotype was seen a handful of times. The CDR3 DNA is TGTGCCAGCAGCCAGTCCCCCATGGGCGCGAACACCGGGGAGCTGTTTTTT. Amino acids: CASSQSPMGANTGELFF. The chain carries TRBV3-1 and TRBJ2-2; no clear D gene. In germline, CDR1 is LGHDT, CDR2 YNNKEL (reference sequence). The CDR3 runs 17 residues. The V and J ends lost 3 bases and 0 bases respectively, with 14 bases between them.